A single sample is the source of the 9 T cell receptor beta chains below, sequenced in a study of T cells after yellow fever vaccination (dated by TCRdb to between 2019 and 2020). Receptors were amplified or captured by 5' RACE. Sequencing relied on an Illumina HiSeq 2500. TCRdb trimmed public reads at Q25 via fastp, called clones via MiXCR and kept in-frame beta chains. Every distinct CDR3 protein forms one entry, paired with its most common genes and DNA. The sample data list over 35,000 distinct CDR3 sequences, and 5% to 8% of these were observed just once. The top ten clonotypes cover about 10% of the sample. Taken with the paper, the label for treatment or condition translates to: live attenuated yellow fever vaccine strain. The sequencing here drew on PBMCs, either bulk or a sorted T-cell subset (CD4+, CD8+, memory, or dextramer-sorted; not recorded which), taken 45 days after the yellow fever booster vaccination. Source of these receptors: a man in his thirties or forties who received the YFV17D yellow fever vaccine.

With regard to this clonotype: This may be a read error, as it is one base from a much larger clone. The V call is TRBV30, the J call TRBJ2-7, with 8 bases aligning to TRBD2. Looked up from germline, CDR1 is GTSNPN and CDR2 is SVGIG (reference sequence). The trim removed 6 bases at V and 4 bases at J, leaving 11 bases unmatched. CDR3 size: 14 residues. CDR3 sequence: CACRYGGVEYEQYF. DNA of the CDR3: TGTGCCTGCAGGTACGGGGGGGTTGAATACGAGCAGTACTTC.

Ten or more counts support this clonotype. The V and J genes are TRBV9 and TRBJ2-5, with 7 bases identical to TRBD2. CDR1 SGDLS and CDR2 YYNGEE come from the germline V gene. This CDR3 spans 15 amino acids. V trimming: 2 bases; J trimming: 4 bases; junction bases outside the gene matches: 8. CDR3 DNA: TGTGCCAGCAGCGTCGAGGGAGGGATACTAGAGACCCAGTACTTC. It encodes CASSVEGGILETQYF. The variable domain in full, completed from reference TRBV9 and TRBJ2-5, reads DSGVTQTPKHLITATGQRVTLRCSPRSGDLSVYWYQQSLDQGLQFLIQYYNGEERAKGNILERFSAQQFPDLHSELNLSSLELGDSALYFCASSVEGGILETQYFGPGTRLLVL.

This clonotype has a count of ten or more. This chain uses TRBV7-6 with TRBJ2-7; tentative D call: TRBD2 (5 bases). Per germline, CDR1 SGHVS and CDR2 FNYEAQ. The V end was cut by 0 bases, the J end by 5 bases, with 8 bases between. The CDR3 has 13 amino acids. CDR3 region: CASSLAGVNEQYF. The CDR3 bases are TGTGCCAGCAGCTTAGCGGGAGTTAACGAGCAGTACTTC.

The chain is built from TRBV19 and TRBJ2-1; tentatively, D is TRBD1 or TRBD2 (6 bases each). The CDR3 totals 15 residues. V lost 3 bases and J lost 5, with 14 bases in between. Germline values: CDR1 LNHDA, CDR2 SQIVND (reference sequence). The CDR3 region is CASSIGGLGDNEQFF. The CDR3 bases are TGTGCCAGTAGTATTGGGGGGCTGGGGGACAATGAGCAGTTCTTC.

This clonotype appeared many times. The V gene is TRBV12-3 or TRBV12-4, the J gene TRBJ2-5; D may be TRBD2 (6 bases). The ends were cut back, 0 bases at V and 5 bases at J, with 10 bases in the middle. This CDR3 spans 14 amino acids. The CDR3 DNA reads TGTGCCAGCAGTTTAGCGGGAGGAGCGGAGACCCAGTACTTC. Its protein product is CASSLAGGAETQYF.

This clonotype has a count of ten or more. The V call is TRBV7-2, the J call TRBJ1-3; D unclear. This CDR3 spans 15 amino acids. Trimming removed 5 bases at V and 1 base at J, with 12 bases between. Looked up from germline, CDR1 is SGHTA and CDR2 is FQGNSA. The CDR3 DNA sequence: TGTGCCAGCAGCCTCGATGGGAGGTCTGGAAACACCATATATTTT. Translation: CASSLDGRSGNTIYF.

This clonotype was seen ten or more times. The genes are TRBV23-1 and TRBJ2-1, with D hard to call. TRBV23-1 is an ORF, and what it does is uncertain. This CDR3 is built from 15 residues. The germline V and J ends were trimmed by 8 bases and 5 bases, with 19 bases remaining between them. The CDR3 coding sequence is TGCGCCAGCCGAATAAATCAGTTACGAGACAATGAGCAGTTCTTC. Residues: CASRINQLRDNEQFF.

This clonotype was counted many times. In DNA, the CDR3 is TGTGCCACCAGTGATCCTAACACAGATACGCAGTATTTT. Translating it yields CATSDPNTDTQYF. The V call is TRBV24-1, the J call TRBJ2-3; D is ambiguous. CDR1 KGHDR and CDR2 SFDVKD come from the germline V gene. The CDR3 extends over 13 amino acids. With 3 bases removed from V and 2 bases from J, the gap between germline ends came to 5 bases.

CDR3 bases: TGTGCCAGCAGCCCCAGGTCAGGGACCCCCTACAATGAGCAGTTCTTC. Translation: CASSPRSGTPYNEQFF. The chain carries TRBV11-3 and TRBJ2-1; the D call may be TRBD1 or TRBD2 (5 bases each). Between the trimmed V and J ends, which lost 5 bases and 2 bases, there was a span of 16 bases. This CDR3 spans 16 amino acids. The germline CDR1 and CDR2 sequences are SGHNT and YENEEA.